This entry is about one T cell receptor beta chain. It has no known antigen specificity. Per-base qualities were not stored, and no clone one base away is much larger. The entry originates in a study of T-cell memory formation after mild COVID-19 (dated by TCRdb to the early 2020s). For the study in its entirety: TCR sequence clusters from the two donors were largely donor specific. Two young, previously healthy adult volunteers, one female and one male, were included in the cohort. In two donors, T-cell clones that expanded and contracted after mild COVID-19 were followed by sequencing TCRalpha and TCRbeta repertoires longitudinally.

The CDR3, from cysteine to phenylalanine, totals 17 residues. Of all the DNA, just the CDR3 is kept, 51 bases in frame from base 1. V trim: 6 bases; J trim: 7 bases; unmatched bases: 14. Taken from the germline V gene, the CDR1 and CDR2 loops are KGHSH and LQKENI. The sequencer listed for this sample is Illumina NovaSeq 6000. TCRalpha and TCRbeta cDNA libraries were constructed by 5'RACE with constant-segment primers, with sample barcodes and unique molecular identifiers being introduced. Trizol reagent was used to extract RNA from every sample. Libraries were amplified in two PCR steps, with a second sample barcode and Illumina TruSeq adapters added in the second step. The libraries were sequenced on an Illumina NovaSeq using 2 x 150 bp paired-end reads. Concerning the study's data processing: With migec v1.2.7, reads were demultiplexed and then collapsed into UMI-guided consensus sequences. Using mixcr v2.1.11, UMI consensuses were aligned to TRA and TRB V and J templates and then assembled into clonotypes. Expanded or contracted clonotypes were those called significant by both edgeR and NoisET, with noise models trained on biological replicates. edgeR calls used a false discovery rate-adjusted p below 0.01 and a log2 fold-change threshold of 1. PCA with hierarchical clustering of max-normalized trajectories of the 1000 most abundant clonotypes was used as exploratory dynamics analysis. Each responding clone was given a CD4 or CD8 phenotype based on the CD4+ and CD8+ repertoires, which had been sequenced separately. TCRdb cleaned the public reads at Q25 with fastp, built clones with MiXCR and kept in-frame beta chains. Rows are unified per CDR3 protein, each entry keeping the most common DNA and genes. V and J calls and clone size were set by TCRdb, not the authors. The sample profile shows under 450,000 distinct CDR3 sequences; approximately 15% of them were found once. Together, the top ten hold around a fifth of the sample.

Here is what the overall study found, with its caveats: Clones that contracted from day 15 to 85 showed balanced CD4/CD8 phenotypes, whereas a second wave of clones that expanded from day 15 to 37 leaned towards CD4+. Contracting CD4+ clones were located mainly in the CM and EM memory subsets, whereas CD8+ clones were found to be enriched in EMRA. Some responding clones were detected in pre-infection memory, suggesting pre-existing cross-reactive memory T cells joined the SARS-CoV-2 response. Only a couple of mild cases were covered by the study, and larger cohorts that include severe cases with pre-infection samples were considered necessary. Whether the second-wave clones peaking on day 37 were SARS-CoV-2 specific was not confirmed.

Ficoll-Paque density gradient centrifugation was used to isolate PBMCs. The V and J segments used are TRBV18 and TRBJ2-3; a stretch of 12 junction bases matches TRBD1. The sequenced sample consisted of PBMCs or a T cell subset sorted from them (not recorded which). The sequence was obtained from a man between 18 and 35 years old who had mild COVID-19 (a few samples of this study predate the infection). The sample titles of this study are shuffled in the database, so cell type and time point are left out; the donor was told from shared clones. In nucleotide form, the sequence is TGTGCCAGCTCGATCGGTAGTTCGGGACAGGGGGCAAATACGCAGTATTTT. Its protein product is CASSIGSSGQGANTQYF.